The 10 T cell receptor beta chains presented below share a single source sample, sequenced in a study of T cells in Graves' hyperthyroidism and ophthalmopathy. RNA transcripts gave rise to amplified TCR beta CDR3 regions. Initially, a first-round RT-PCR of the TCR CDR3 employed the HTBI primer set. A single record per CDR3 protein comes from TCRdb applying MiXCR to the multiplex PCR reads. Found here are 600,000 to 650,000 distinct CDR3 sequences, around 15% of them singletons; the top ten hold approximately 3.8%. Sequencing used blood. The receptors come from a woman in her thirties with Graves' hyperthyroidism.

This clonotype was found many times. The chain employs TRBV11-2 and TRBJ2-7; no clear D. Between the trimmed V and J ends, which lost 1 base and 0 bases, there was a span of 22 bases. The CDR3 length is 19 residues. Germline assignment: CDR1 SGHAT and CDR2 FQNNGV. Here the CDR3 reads CASSLVWSGPGASSYEQYF. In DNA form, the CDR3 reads TGTGCCAGCAGCTTAGTATGGTCCGGGCCGGGCGCAAGCTCCTACGAGCAGTACTTC.

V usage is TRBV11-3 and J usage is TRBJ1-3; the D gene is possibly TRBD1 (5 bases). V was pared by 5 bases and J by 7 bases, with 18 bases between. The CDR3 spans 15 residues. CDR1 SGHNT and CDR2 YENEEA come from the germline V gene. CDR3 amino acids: CASSARDGYSNTIYF. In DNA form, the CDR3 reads TGTGCCAGCAGCGCACGGGACGGATACTCTAACACCATATATTTT.

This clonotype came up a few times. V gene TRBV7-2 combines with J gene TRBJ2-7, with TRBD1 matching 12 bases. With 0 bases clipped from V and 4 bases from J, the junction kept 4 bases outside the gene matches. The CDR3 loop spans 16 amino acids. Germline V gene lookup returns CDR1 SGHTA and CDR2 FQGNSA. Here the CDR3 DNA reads TGTGCCAGCAGCTTAGCATGGGGACAGGGGGCATACGAGCAGTACTTC. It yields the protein CASSLAWGQGAYEQYF. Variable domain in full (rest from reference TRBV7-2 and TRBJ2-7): GAGVSQSPSNKVTEKGKDVELRCDPISGHTALYWYRQSLGQGLEFLIYFQGNSAPDKSGLPSDRFSAERTGGSVSTLTIQRTQQEDSAVYLCASSLAWGQGAYEQYFGPGTRLTVT.

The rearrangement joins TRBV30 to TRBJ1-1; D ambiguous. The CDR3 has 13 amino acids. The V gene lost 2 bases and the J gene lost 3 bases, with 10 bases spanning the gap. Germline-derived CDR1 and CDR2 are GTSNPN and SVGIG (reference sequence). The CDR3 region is CAWSLGRYTEAFF. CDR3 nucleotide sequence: TGTGCCTGGAGTCTAGGGCGGTACACTGAAGCTTTCTTT. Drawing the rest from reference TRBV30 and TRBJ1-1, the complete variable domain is SQTIHQWPATLVQPVGSPLSLECTVEGTSNPNLYWYRQAAGRGLQLLFYSVGIGQISSEVPQNLSASRPQDRQFILSSKKLLLSDSGFYLCAWSLGRYTEAFFGQGTRLTVV.

CDR3: CASRSWNQPQHF. DNA of the CDR3: TGTGCCAGCAGGTCTTGGAATCAGCCCCAGCATTTT. V and J are TRBV19 and TRBJ1-5; D not certain. This CDR3 is built from 12 residues. The germline V gene encodes CDR1 LNHDA and CDR2 SQIVND (reference sequence). Trimming removed 9 bases at V and 4 bases at J, with 10 bases between.

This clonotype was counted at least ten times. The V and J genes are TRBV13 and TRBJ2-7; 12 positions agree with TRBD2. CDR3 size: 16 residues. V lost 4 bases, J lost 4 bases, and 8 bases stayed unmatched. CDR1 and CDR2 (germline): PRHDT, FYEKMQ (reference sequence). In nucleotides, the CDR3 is TGTGCCAGCAGCTACCTACTAGCGGGAGGAAGTTACGAGCAGTACTTC. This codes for CASSYLLAGGSYEQYF. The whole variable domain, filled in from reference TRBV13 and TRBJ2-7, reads AAGVIQSPRHLIKEKRETATLKCYPIPRHDTVYWYQQGPGQDPQFLISFYEKMQSDKGSIPDRFSAQQFSDYHSELNMSSLELGDSALYFCASSYLLAGGSYEQYFGPGTRLTVT.

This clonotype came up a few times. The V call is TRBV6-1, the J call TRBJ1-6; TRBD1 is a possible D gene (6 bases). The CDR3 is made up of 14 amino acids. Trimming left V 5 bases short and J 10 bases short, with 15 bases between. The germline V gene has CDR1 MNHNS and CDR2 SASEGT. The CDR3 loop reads CASSKRGGESPLHF. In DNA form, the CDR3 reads TGTGCCAGCAGTAAAAGGGGGGGAGAATCACCCCTCCACTTT.

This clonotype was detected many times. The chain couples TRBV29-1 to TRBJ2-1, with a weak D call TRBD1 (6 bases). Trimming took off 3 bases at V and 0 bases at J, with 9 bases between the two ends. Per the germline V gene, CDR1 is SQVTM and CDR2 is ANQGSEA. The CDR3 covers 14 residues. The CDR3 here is CSVEGQVSYNEQFF. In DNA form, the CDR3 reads TGCAGCGTTGAGGGACAAGTCTCCTACAATGAGCAGTTCTTC.

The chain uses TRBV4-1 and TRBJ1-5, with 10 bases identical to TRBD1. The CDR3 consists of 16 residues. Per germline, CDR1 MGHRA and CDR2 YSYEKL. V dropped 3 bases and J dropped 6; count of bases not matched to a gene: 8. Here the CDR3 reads CASSQSPGQGTQPQHF. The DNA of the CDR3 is TGCGCCAGCAGCCAGAGCCCGGGACAGGGGACTCAGCCCCAGCATTTT.

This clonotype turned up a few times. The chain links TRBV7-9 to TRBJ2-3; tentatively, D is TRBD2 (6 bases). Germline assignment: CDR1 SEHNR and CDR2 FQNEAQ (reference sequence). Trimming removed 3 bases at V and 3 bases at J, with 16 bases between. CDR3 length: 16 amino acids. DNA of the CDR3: TGTGCCAGCAGCTTGTCCGGGGGACGGGGGACAGATACGCAGTATTTT. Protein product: CASSLSGGRGTDTQYF.